This TCR beta chain came from a study of shared clonotypes between healthy human individuals. The table came from immunoSEQ multiplex PCR; TCRdb's copy has only in-frame clones and leaves some out. Of 1,500,000 or so clones detected, roughly 97% appear once; the ten largest clones hold roughly 1.2%. Investigators divided CD4+ cells into CD45RA+ naive and CD45RA-negative memory subsets. Study-level results: Memory subsets had estimated richness that was generally smaller than that of naive subsets. Few donors limited the genetic and exposure-history diversity represented. Naive CD4 clonotype sharing across a handful of donors was about 5%.

Looked up from germline, CDR1 is MDHEN and CDR2 is SYDVKM. The CDR3 spans 12 residues. V was clipped by 1 base and J by 8 bases, with 5 bases between them. This clone was recorded a few times. The antigen remains undetermined. This same CDR3 is encoded by further DNA sequences in the sample. The source of this sequence is a man in his thirties or forties in good health. Sample: naive CD4+ T cells sorted from blood. Described subset: CD45RA+ positively selected. V usage is TRBV28 and J usage is TRBJ2-2; D gene unclear. The chain's CDR3 is CASSLFGGELFF. Here the CDR3 DNA reads TGTGCCAGCAGTTTATTCGGTGGGGAGCTGTTTTTT. Combining the CDR3 with reference TRBV28 and TRBJ2-2 gives the whole variable domain DVKVTQSSRYLVKRTGEKVFLECVQDMDHENMFWYRQDPGLGLRLIYFSYDVKMKEKGDIPEGYSVSREKKERFSLILESASTNQTSMYLCASSLFGGELFFGEGSRLTVL.